This T cell receptor beta chain was captured in a study of cytotoxic CD8 clonotypes in ibrutinib-treated CLL (dated by TCRdb to the early 2020s). Study-level background: In this cohort, around 15 patients were treatment-naive and about a dozen were relapsed/refractory, while about 18 had unmutated IGHV. Cryopreserved peripheral blood mononuclear cells were obtained before treatment, at response, and at either sustained remission or disease progression. Of the approximately 87 participants in the trial, roughly 25 had longitudinal samples available. Every remission and progressive disease sample was obtained while ibrutinib was still being received by the patients. Response samples were obtained after a median of around eleven months of treatment, with a range of about 6 to 36 months. Samples averaged approximately 260,000 productive templates and about 94,000 productive rearrangements. Responses were partial in 25 or so patients and complete in 2; after median approximately 67 months follow-up, approximately 15 stayed in remission and 12 progressed.

In regard to this clone: The target of this receptor is not known. No qualities accompany the bases; no much larger clone lies one base away.

The goal of deep resolution MiSeq sequencing was a depth between 1 in 1 million and 1 in 200,000 T cells, and coverage averaged 10x per clonotype. The immunoSEQ hsTCRB Kit was used to generate the TCR beta libraries. On the authors' methods: ImmunoSEQ Data Assistant and ImmunoSEQ Analyzer were used for data analysis, and V, D and J genes were assigned according to IMGT definitions. Clonality, which ranges from 0 to 1, was calculated by subtracting the normalized Shannon entropy of productive rearrangement frequencies from one. Public clonotype analysis was restricted to overrepresented clonotypes comprising at least 0.05% of each patient's repertoire. Roughly 12 age-matched healthy donor repertoires from immuneACCESS were used as controls for clonality. Imported from immuneACCESS, the table was reduced by TCRdb to in-frame sequences with V and J called. These copies leave out some clones; in studies compared against another copy, an unresolved V gene accounts for under half, and the cause of the remainder is not known. V and J calls and clone size are as listed in that table; D and trimming were resolved from the DNA. The sample table holds 130,000 or so clones, of which roughly 80% were seen once. Around 30% of the sample comes from the top ten.

What the authors observed across the whole study: An increase in clonality was observed at ibrutinib response, with clonality remaining stable during sustained remission and falling back toward baseline at progression. Public clonotypes were found to be uncommon and were observed to contract or remain stable during treatment; the increase in clonality was shown to reflect expansion of private clonotypes at ibrutinib response. Sampling times were not matched between patients in sustained remission and patients whose disease was progressing, and lymph node repertoires were not examined. Baseline clonality was found to be higher than that of age-matched healthy donors and was strongly correlated with circulating CD8+ T-cell counts.

Sequences SGHVS (CDR1) and FNYEAQ (CDR2) are obtained from the germline V gene. Ends trimmed: V by 0 bases, J by 7 bases; bases unmatched to a gene: 5. The CDR3 contains 15 residues, cysteine and phenylalanine counted. The only DNA kept is the CDR3, 45 bases in frame from the first base. Explained via the paper, the time point label denotes: 12 to 13 months on ibrutinib. For TCR beta library preparation, roughly 2 micrograms of genomic DNA were isolated from cryopreserved PBMCs. Longitudinal blood samples from CLL patients on ibrutinib monotherapy underwent high-throughput TCR beta sequencing. Patients were enrolled in a phase 2 open-label single-center ibrutinib monotherapy trial.

The input for sequencing was PBMCs, taken after 12 months of ibrutinib treatment. Rearrangement joined TRBV7-6 to TRBJ1-5, with 8 bases matching TRBD1. This receptor was obtained from a human donor with chronic lymphocytic leukemia. The CDR3 region has the sequence CASSLAQGAGQPQHF. In nucleotides, the sequence is TGTGCCAGCAGCTTAGCTCAGGGGGCAGGGCAGCCCCAGCATTTT.